This T cell receptor beta chain was profiled in a study of blood T cells in healthy people across ages. The second PCR ran about 6 to 11 cycles with a sample-barcoded 5' primer and J-beta primers. TCRdb redid the calling of the 5' RACE reads with MiXCR, one entry per CDR3 protein. The sample yields 650,000 to 1,000,000 distinct CDR3 sequences, 35% to 40% seen once. V gave up 2 bases and J gave up 8 bases; unmatched junction bases: 6. The CDR3 contains 15 residues. Germline V gene data show CDR1 as MNHEY and CDR2 as SVGAGI. This clonotype occurred a few times. The antigen remains undetermined. The study, taken as a whole, reports: Measured against age, TCR beta diversity per million T cells decreased in a roughly linear manner.

Sequencing was performed on blood. This TCR was sampled from a man between 18 and 35 years old in good health. The genes are TRBV6-5 and TRBJ1-2; TRBD1 matches 12 bases. The CDR3 sequence is CASSYGTGGIGGYTF. In nucleotides, the CDR3 is TGTGCCAGCAGTTACGGGACAGGGGGCATCGGGGGCTACACCTTC.